Presented here are 17 T cell receptor beta chains from one specimen sequenced in a study of T cell changes during pregnancy in multiple sclerosis. The assay was immunoSEQ multiplex PCR, and TCRdb's table has in-frame clones only and misses some. The table has 40,000 to 45,000 clones, 85% to 95% seen once; the top ten hold 0.52%. This sample comprised CD4+ T cells from peripheral blood mononuclear cells, obtained in the third trimester of pregnancy. All receptors come from a female donor with multiple sclerosis, enrolled in a pregnancy study.

The rearrangement uses TRBV9 and TRBJ1-2; a weak D match, TRBD1 (6 bases). V dropped 0 bases and J dropped 0 bases, with 9 bases sitting between them. Germline-derived CDR1 and CDR2 are SGDLS and YYNGEE. CDR3 length: 15 residues. Here the CDR3 DNA reads TGTGCCAGCAGCGTAGTCCAGGGGTCTAACTATGGCTACACCTTC. This gives the protein CASSVVQGSNYGYTF.

The chain couples TRBV4-3 to TRBJ2-1; tentative D call: TRBD2 (5 bases). The CDR3 spans 14 residues. The germline gives CDR1 LGHNA, CDR2 YSLEER. The germline V and J ends were trimmed by 4 bases and 4 bases, with 11 bases remaining between them. CDR3 region: CASSRGLGYNEQFF. CDR3 nucleotides: TGCGCCAGCAGCCGAGGACTGGGATACAATGAGCAGTTCTTC.

CDR3 sequence: CASRSPSLKTIGDTEAFF. In DNA form, the CDR3 reads TGTGCCAGTAGATCTCCAAGCCTGAAAACTATAGGGGACACTGAAGCTTTCTTT. V gene TRBV19 combines with J gene TRBJ1-1, with a tentative D call TRBD1 (5 bases). Germline CDR1 reads LNHDA; CDR2 reads SQIVND (reference sequence). This CDR3 spans 18 amino acids. With 6 bases removed from V and 3 bases from J, the gap between germline ends came to 26 bases.

The chain couples TRBV5-4 to TRBJ2-3; TRBD1 matches at 8 bases. The J segment lost 5 bases and the V segment lost 3 bases, leaving 5 bases of the junction unmatched. The CDR3 extends over 14 amino acids. The germline gives CDR1 SGHNT, CDR2 YYREEE (reference sequence). Here the CDR3 DNA reads TGTGCCAGCAGCTCAGGACAGGGTCAAGATACGCAGTATTTT. Amino acids: CASSSGQGQDTQYF.

This clone was observed a few times. The CDR3 DNA follows: TGTGCCAGCAGCTTGATCCGAGGGAGGAACACCGGGGAGCTGTTTTTT. Translating it yields CASSLIRGRNTGELFF. This sequence joins TRBV11-2 and TRBJ2-2; TRBD2 might be the D (5 bases). This CDR3 spans 16 amino acids. V was pared by 3 bases and J by 1 base, with 12 bases between. Germline CDR1 reads SGHAT; CDR2 reads FQNNGV.

The chain uses TRBV28 and TRBJ1-2, with TRBD1 matching over 11 bases. Germline-derived CDR1 and CDR2 are MDHEN and SYDVKM. V dropped 5 bases and J dropped 4; count of bases not matched to a gene: 3. This CDR3 contains 14 residues. In DNA, the CDR3 is TGTGCCAGCAGTACCGGGACAGGGGGCTATGGCTACACCTTC. Its protein product is CASSTGTGGYGYTF.

The rearrangement uses TRBV9 and TRBJ2-1; weak D call: TRBD1 (6 bases). This CDR3 has 14 residues. The V and J ends lost 0 bases and 10 bases respectively, with 14 bases between them. CDR1 SGDLS and CDR2 YYNGEE come from the germline V gene. This CDR3 is CASSVATGLGEQFF. The CDR3 region has the DNA TGTGCCAGCAGCGTAGCTACAGGGTTAGGAGAGCAGTTCTTC.

The chain recombines TRBV11-2 with TRBJ1-4; 8 bases are shared with TRBD1. V shed 4 bases, J shed 14 bases, and the junction held 12 bases outside the gene matches. CDR3 length: 14 amino acids. Germline V gives CDR1 SGHAT, CDR2 FQNNGV. CDR3 DNA sequence: TGTGCCAGCAGCTCGATGACAGGGGTGACGGGGCTGTTTTTT. It yields the protein CASSSMTGVTGLFF.

This chain uses TRBV20-1 with TRBJ2-5; D is undetermined. The CDR3 contains 10 residues. V dropped 5 bases and J dropped 4 bases, with 5 bases sitting between them. Looked up from germline, CDR1 is DFQATT and CDR2 is SNEGSKA (reference sequence). Here the CDR3 reads CSAFRETQYF. CDR3 in DNA: TGCAGTGCTTTTAGAGAGACCCAGTACTTC.

The chain recombines TRBV27 with TRBJ1-1; 10 bases are shared with TRBD1. CDR3 length: 14 amino acids. Per the germline V gene, CDR1 is MNHEY and CDR2 is SMNVEV (reference sequence). J gave up 5 bases and V 5 bases, and 5 bases lay outside the gene matches. CDR3 in amino acids: CASSPRQGATEAFF. The CDR3 coding sequence is TGTGCCAGCAGTCCCCGACAGGGGGCGACTGAAGCTTTCTTT.

V gene TRBV11-2 combines with J gene TRBJ2-1, with TRBD2 matching over 7 bases. This CDR3 contains 16 residues. CDR1 is SGHAT and CDR2 is FQNNGV in the germline V gene. The V segment lost 5 bases and the J segment 9 bases; nucleotides outside the gene matches: 16. In nucleotides, the CDR3 is TGTGCCAGCAGCCCAAGGGGAGGCGGGAGTGTGGGTGAGCAGTTCTTC. Translating it yields CASSPRGGGSVGEQFF.

This clone has a single count. The chain links TRBV7-9 to TRBJ2-7, with 10 bases fitting TRBD2. The length of the CDR3 is 16 residues. Trimming at V came to 1 base and at J to 4 bases, leaving 7 bases not matched to a gene. Per germline, CDR1 SEHNR and CDR2 FQNEAQ (reference sequence). The CDR3 loop is CASSLVLSSGSYEQYF. CDR3 in DNA: TGTGCCAGCAGCTTAGTATTGTCTAGCGGGAGTTACGAGCAGTACTTC.

This chain uses TRBV5-6 with TRBJ2-2, with a possible D match to TRBD2 (6 bases). The CDR3 runs to 16 residues. CDR1 SGHDT and CDR2 YYEEEE come from the germline V gene. Deletions cut 3 bases from V and 4 bases from J, with 16 bases between. This CDR3 reads CASSYLARDSTGELFF. CDR3 sequence (DNA): TGTGCCAGCAGCTACCTTGCGCGGGACTCCACCGGGGAGCTGTTTTTT.

This clone was recorded only once. This chain uses TRBV6-6 with TRBJ2-7; a possible D gene is TRBD1 (6 bases). Trimming took off 4 bases at V and 1 base at J, with 11 bases between the two ends. CDR1 MNHNY and CDR2 SVGAGI come from the germline V gene (reference sequence). This CDR3 region has 14 residues. The CDR3 DNA sequence: TGTGCCAGCAGTTTCCCGACAGGTTCCTACGAGCAGTACTTC. It yields the protein CASSFPTGSYEQYF.

The rearrangement links TRBV5-1 to TRBJ2-1; 10 bases map to TRBD2. V lost 5 bases, J lost 3 bases, and 2 bases stayed unmatched. Germline V gene data show CDR1 as SGHRS and CDR2 as YFSETQ. The CDR3 consists of 14 residues. The CDR3 coding sequence is TGCGCCAGCAGACTAGCGGGGATCTACAATGAGCAGTTCTTC. Translated: CASRLAGIYNEQFF. The full variable domain, completed using reference TRBV5-1 and TRBJ2-1, is KAGVTQTPRYLIKTRGQQVTLSCSPISGHRSVSWYQQTPGQGLQFLFEYFSETQRNKGNFPGRFSGRQFSNSRSEMNVSTLELGDSALYLCASRLAGIYNEQFFGPGTRLTVL.

The chain uses TRBV19 and TRBJ2-1; 11 bases agree with TRBD2. Germline V gene sequence: CDR1 LNHDA, CDR2 SQIVND (reference sequence). CDR3 length: 19 residues. J lost 0 bases, V lost 6 bases, and 13 bases had no gene match. The CDR3 here is CASSRTWTSGPSSYNEQFF. The CDR3 coding sequence is TGTGCCAGTAGCCGAACGTGGACTAGCGGGCCGAGCTCCTACAATGAGCAGTTCTTC.

The CDR3 DNA reads TGTGCCAGCAGTGTTGAGGGTGGGAGCGGGGAGCTGTTTTTT. Residues: CASSVEGGSGELFF. The rearrangement joins TRBV2 to TRBJ2-2, with D tentatively TRBD2 (5 bases). Deletions cut 4 bases from V and 7 bases from J, with 13 bases between. The germline CDR1 and CDR2 sequences are SNHLY and FYNNEI. CDR3 length: 14 amino acids.